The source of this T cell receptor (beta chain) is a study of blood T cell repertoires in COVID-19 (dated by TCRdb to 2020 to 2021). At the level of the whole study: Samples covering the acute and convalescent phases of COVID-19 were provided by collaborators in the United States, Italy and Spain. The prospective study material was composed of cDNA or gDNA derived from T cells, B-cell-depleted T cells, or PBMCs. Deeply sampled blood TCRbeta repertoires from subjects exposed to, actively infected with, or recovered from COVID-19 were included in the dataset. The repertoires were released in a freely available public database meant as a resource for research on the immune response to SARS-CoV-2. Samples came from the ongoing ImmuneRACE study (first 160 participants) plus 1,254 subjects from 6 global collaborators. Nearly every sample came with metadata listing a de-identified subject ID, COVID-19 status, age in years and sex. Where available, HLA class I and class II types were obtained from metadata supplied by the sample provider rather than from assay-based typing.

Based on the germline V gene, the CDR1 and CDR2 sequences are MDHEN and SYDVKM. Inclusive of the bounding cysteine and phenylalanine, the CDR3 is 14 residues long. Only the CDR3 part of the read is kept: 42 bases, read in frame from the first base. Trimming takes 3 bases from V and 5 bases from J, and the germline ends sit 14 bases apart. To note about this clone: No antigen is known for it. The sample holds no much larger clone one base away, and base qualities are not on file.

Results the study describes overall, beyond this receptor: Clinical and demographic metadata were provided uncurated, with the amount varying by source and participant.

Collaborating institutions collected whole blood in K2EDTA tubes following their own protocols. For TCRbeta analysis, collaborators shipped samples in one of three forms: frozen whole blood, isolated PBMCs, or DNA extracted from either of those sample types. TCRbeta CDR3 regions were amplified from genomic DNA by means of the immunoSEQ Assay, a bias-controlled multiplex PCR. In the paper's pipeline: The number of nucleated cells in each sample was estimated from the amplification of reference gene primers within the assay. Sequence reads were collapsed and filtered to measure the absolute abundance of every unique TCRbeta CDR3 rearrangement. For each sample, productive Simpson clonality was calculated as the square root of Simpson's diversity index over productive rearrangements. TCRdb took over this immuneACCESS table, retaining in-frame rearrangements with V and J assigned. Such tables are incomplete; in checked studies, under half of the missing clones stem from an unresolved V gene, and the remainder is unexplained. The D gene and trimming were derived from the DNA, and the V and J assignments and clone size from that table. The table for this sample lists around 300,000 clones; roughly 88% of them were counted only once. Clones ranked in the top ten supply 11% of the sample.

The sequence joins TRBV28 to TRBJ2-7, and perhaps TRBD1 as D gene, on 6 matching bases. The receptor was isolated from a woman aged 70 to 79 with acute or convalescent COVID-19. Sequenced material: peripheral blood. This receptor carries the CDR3 CASSLGRGENEQYF. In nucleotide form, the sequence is TGTGCCAGCAGTTTGGGCAGGGGAGAGAACGAGCAGTACTTC.